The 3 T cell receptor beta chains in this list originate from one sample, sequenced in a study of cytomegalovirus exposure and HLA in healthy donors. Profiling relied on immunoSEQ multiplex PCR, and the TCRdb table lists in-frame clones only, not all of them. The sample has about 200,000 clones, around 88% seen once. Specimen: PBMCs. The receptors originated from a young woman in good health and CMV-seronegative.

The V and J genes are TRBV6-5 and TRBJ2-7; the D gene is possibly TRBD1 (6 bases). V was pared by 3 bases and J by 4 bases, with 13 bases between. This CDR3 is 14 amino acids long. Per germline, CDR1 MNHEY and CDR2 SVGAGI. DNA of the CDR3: TGTGCCAGCAGTTATTCAGGGGAGTCGTACGAGCAGTACTTC. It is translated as CASSYSGESYEQYF.

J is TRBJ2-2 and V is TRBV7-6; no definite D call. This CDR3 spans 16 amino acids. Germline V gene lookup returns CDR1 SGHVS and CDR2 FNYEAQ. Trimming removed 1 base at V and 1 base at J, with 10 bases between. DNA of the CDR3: TGTGCCAGCAGCTTAGAGAGAGTTCAGAACACCGGGGAGCTGTTTTTT. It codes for CASSLERVQNTGELFF.

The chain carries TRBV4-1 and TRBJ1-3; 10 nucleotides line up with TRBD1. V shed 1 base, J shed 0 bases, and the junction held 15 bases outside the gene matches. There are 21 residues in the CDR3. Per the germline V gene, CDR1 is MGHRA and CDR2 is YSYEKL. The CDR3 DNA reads TGCGCCAGCAGCCAAGTCGTTGCGGGACAGGGGATGGTGAGCTCTGGAAACACCATATATTTT. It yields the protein CASSQVVAGQGMVSSGNTIYF.